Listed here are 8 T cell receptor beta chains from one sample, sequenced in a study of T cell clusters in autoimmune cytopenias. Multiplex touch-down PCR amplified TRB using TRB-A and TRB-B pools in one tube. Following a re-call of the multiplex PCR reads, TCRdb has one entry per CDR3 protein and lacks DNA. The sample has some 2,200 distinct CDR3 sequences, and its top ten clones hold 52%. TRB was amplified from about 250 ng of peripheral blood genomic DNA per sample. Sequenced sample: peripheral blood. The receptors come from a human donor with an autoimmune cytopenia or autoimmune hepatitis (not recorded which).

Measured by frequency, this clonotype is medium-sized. This CDR3 reads CASSHTGDGCEQYF. The chain joins TRBV7-6 to TRBJ2-7; TCRdb designates TRBD1, a call that cannot be tested without DNA. There are 14 residues in the CDR3. Per the germline V gene, CDR1 is SGHVS and CDR2 is FNYEAQ.

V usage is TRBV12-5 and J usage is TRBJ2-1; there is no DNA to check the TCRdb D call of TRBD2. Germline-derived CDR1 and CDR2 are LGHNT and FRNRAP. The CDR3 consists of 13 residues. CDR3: CASGWLAGDEQFF.

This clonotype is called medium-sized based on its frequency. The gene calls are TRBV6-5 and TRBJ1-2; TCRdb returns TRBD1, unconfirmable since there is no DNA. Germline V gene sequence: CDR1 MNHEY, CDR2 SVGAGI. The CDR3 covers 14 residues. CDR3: CASSYSGQTYGYTF.

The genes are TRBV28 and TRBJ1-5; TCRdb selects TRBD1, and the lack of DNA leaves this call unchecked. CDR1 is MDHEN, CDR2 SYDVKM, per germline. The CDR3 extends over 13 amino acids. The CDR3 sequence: CASRTGHNQPQHF.

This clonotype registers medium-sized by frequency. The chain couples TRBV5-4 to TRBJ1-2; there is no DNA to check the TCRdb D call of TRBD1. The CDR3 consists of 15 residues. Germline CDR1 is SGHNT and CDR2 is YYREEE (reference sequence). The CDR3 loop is CASSLGGQGAYGYTF.

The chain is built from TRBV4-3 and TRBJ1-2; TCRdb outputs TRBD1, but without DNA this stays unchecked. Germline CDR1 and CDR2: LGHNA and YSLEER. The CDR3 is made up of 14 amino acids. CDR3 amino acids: CASSQDLRVWGYTF.

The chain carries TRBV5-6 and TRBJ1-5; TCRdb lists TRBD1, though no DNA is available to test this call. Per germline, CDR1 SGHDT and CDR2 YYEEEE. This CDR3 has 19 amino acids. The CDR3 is CASSTTYASTGAGDQPQHF.

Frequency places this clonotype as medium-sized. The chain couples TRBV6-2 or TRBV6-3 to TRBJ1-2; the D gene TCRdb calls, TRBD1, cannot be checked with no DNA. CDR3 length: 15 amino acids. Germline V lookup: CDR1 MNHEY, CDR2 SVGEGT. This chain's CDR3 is CASRPSGTGTYGYTF.